A single sample gave rise to the 2 T cell receptor beta chains below, sequenced in a study of T-cell memory formation after mild COVID-19. TCRdb reprocessed the 5' RACE reads with MiXCR, giving one entry per CDR3 protein. This sample yields about 190,000 distinct CDR3 sequences, of which about 11% are seen a single time; 3% to 3.5% belongs to the top ten. The sequenced sample consisted of PBMCs or a T cell subset sorted from them (not recorded which). All receptors come from a man younger than 35 who had mild COVID-19 (a few samples of this study predate the infection). Cell type and time point are not known.

The chain uses TRBV15 and TRBJ1-2, with 9 positions matching TRBD1. Germline CDR1 reads LNHNV; CDR2 reads YYDKDF (reference sequence). The CDR3 loop spans 11 amino acids. Unmatched junction bases numbered 1, after V lost 1 base and J lost 13 bases. For the CDR3, the DNA is TGTGCCACCAGCAGAGGGACAGGGGTCACCTTC. Its protein is CATSRGTGVTF.

This clonotype has more than one count but fewer than ten. The V call is TRBV20-1, the J call TRBJ2-1, with 12 bases matching TRBD2. V trimming: 1 base; J trimming: 10 bases; junction bases outside the gene matches: 8. There are 15 residues in the CDR3. The germline V gene encodes CDR1 DFQATT and CDR2 SNEGSKA (reference sequence). CDR3 amino acids: CSARVGTSGPGEQFF. The CDR3 DNA follows: TGCAGTGCTAGAGTGGGGACTAGCGGGCCAGGGGAGCAGTTCTTC.